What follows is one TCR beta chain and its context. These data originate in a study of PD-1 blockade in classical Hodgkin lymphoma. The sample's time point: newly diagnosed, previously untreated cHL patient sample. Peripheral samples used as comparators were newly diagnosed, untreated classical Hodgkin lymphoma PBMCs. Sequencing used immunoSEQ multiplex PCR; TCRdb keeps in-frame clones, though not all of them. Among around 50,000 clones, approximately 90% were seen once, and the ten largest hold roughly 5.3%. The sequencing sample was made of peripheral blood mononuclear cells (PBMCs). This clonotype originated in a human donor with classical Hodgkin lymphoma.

The CDR3 protein is CASSLGGFEETQYF. In DNA form, the CDR3 reads TGTGCCAGCAGCTTAGGGGGGTTCGAAGAGACCCAGTACTTC. This rearrangement joins TRBV11-3 to TRBJ2-5; D possibly matches TRBD1 or TRBD2 (5 bases each). The V gene's germline CDR1 is SGHNT and CDR2 YENEEA. The CDR3 covers 14 residues. Trimming took 1 base from V and 3 from J, leaving 9 bases between them. The complete variable domain, with remaining parts taken from reference TRBV11-3 and TRBJ2-5, reads EAGVVQSPRYKIIEKKQPVAFWCNPISGHNTLYWYLQNLGQGPELLIRYENEEAVDDSQLPKDRFSAERLKGVDSTLKIQPAELGDSAVYLCASSLGGFEETQYFGPGTRLLVL.